This TCR beta chain came from a study of blood T cell repertoires in COVID-19 (TCRdb year 2020). General notes on the study: Collaborator samples came from the United States, Italy and Spain and covered acute and convalescent phases of COVID-19. The prospective study material was composed of cDNA or gDNA derived from T cells, B-cell-depleted T cells, or PBMCs. The repertoires were made available in a free public database intended to serve as a resource for research on the immune response to SARS-CoV-2. The samples were drawn from two sources: the first 160 participants of the ongoing ImmuneRACE study, and about 1,300 subjects contributed by 6 global collaborators. The dataset comprised deeply sampled blood TCRbeta repertoires from subjects exposed to, actively infected with, or recovered from COVID-19. Where available, HLA class I and class II types were taken from metadata supplied by the sample provider and were not determined by assay-based typing. The sample metadata nearly always contained a de-identified subject ID, COVID-19 status, age in years and sex. General conclusions and limits of the study: Clinical and demographic metadata were provided uncurated, with the amount varying by source and participant.

Enrolling through a virtual design, the prospective study's participants ranged in age from roughly 18 to 95 years and lived across about two dozen United States geographic areas. In the prospective study, participants were assigned to cohorts based on the clinical history participants reported in a screening survey and a study questionnaire. ImmuneRACE Cohort 3 recovered participants were defined by two consecutive negative NP/OP PCR tests, healthcare professional clearance, or symptom resolution. In the prospective study, mobile phlebotomists collected whole blood, serum and a nasopharyngeal or oropharyngeal swab from each participant. Participants in the prospective study had the option to provide additional blood draws and questionnaires over an approximately two-month period. Blood samples from the prospective study were shipped frozen or at room temperature prior to DNA extraction. TCRbeta CDR3 regions were amplified from genomic DNA using the immunoSEQ Assay, a bias-controlled multiplex PCR. In the source study's methods: The number of nucleated cells in each sample was estimated by amplification of reference gene primers within the assay. To quantify the absolute abundance of each unique TCRbeta CDR3 rearrangement, sequence reads were collapsed and filtered. For each sample, productive Simpson clonality was calculated by taking the square root of Simpson's diversity index across productive rearrangements. TCRdb stores this immuneACCESS table with in-frame sequences only. Part of the clones is absent; in the studies checked, under half of the shortfall reflects unresolved V genes, and no reason is known for the rest. Clone size and the V and J calls come from that table; the DNA yielded D and trimming. The sample has 55,000 to 70,000 clones on record, 85% to 90% of them singletons. The top ten constitute about 9.4% of the sample.

As regards this clone: It has no known antigen specificity. The sample holds no much larger clone one base away, and base qualities are not on file.

In the germline V gene, CDR1 corresponds to MGHRA and CDR2 to YSYEKL. The CDR3 numbers 14 residues from cysteine through phenylalanine. Just the 42-base CDR3 DNA is kept, in frame starting at base 1. V sheds 4 bases and J sheds 1 base, leaving 7 bases between their ends. The receptor's source is a woman aged 40 to 50 who had recovered from COVID-19. Input material: PBMCs or T cells enriched from blood (not recorded which). Recombination linked TRBV4-1 to TRBJ2-2; the D gene lacks a confident call. The CDR3 reads as follows: CASSLGKNTGELFF. The DNA reads TGCGCCAGCAGCCTGGGCAAGAACACCGGGGAGCTGTTTTTT.